This T cell receptor (beta chain) comes out of a study of cytomegalovirus exposure and HLA in healthy donors. Study-level points and caveats: 164 TCR beta chains were listed as cytomegalovirus-associated. V- and J-gene trimming in TCR beta was tied to a missense DCLRE1C variant by an analysis performed later. Several top significant clusters appeared, in a later analysis, to be linked to common viral pathogens.

This CDR3 spans 16 amino acids. V gave up 4 bases and J gave up 6 bases; unmatched junction bases: 11. Germline assignment: CDR1 MGHRA and CDR2 YSYEKL. To note about this clone: Its cognate antigen is unknown.

With 60 Vbeta and 13 Jbeta primers, the PCR was carried out. Repertoires were generated with immunoSEQ multiplex PCR, while TCRdb's copy carries only in-frame clones and drops some. The data show about 150,000 clones, about three quarters seen once. Source material: PBMCs. The V call is TRBV4-1, the J call TRBJ1-2; 10 positions agree with TRBD1. This TCR derives from a woman under 40 in good health and CMV-seronegative. The CDR3 is CASSLIPGQGFDGYTF. In DNA, the CDR3 is TGCGCCAGCAGCCTAATCCCGGGACAGGGGTTCGATGGCTACACCTTC.